Listed below are T cell receptor beta chains from one sample, sequenced in a study of blood T cells in healthy people across ages. TCRdb re-called the 5' RACE reads through MiXCR, storing one row per CDR3 protein. The data hold fewer than 2,000,000 distinct CDR3 sequences, with roughly 43% observed a single time. The source material was blood. These receptors were taken from a human donor in good health. Each CDR3 is given with its conserved first and last residue. A D gene is named only where the DNA matches it firmly.

CDR3 length	V gene	J gene	D gene	CDR3 protein
14	TRBV7-9	TRBJ2-3	NA	CASSLYRLTDTQYF
15	TRBV7-2	TRBJ2-3	NA	CASRRTGLVTDTQYF
13	TRBV20-1	TRBJ2-1	NA	CSARQAPKTEQFF
10	TRBV20-1	TRBJ1-2	NA	CSVSFNGYTF
14	TRBV5-1	TRBJ2-5	NA	CASSFFGSQETQYF
17	TRBV5-1	TRBJ2-6	NA	CASSLSWGTSGANVLTF
16	TRBV7-2	TRBJ2-1	NA	CASSSAPGPAYNEQFF
14	TRBV28	TRBJ2-7	TRBD1	CASSNPGQAVEQYF
12	TRBV12-3/TRBV12-4	TRBJ1-2	NA	CASSPDGGGYTF
14	TRBV7-2	TRBJ2-4	NA	CASSLRDHGNIQYF
14	TRBV30	NA	NA	CAWSVGSGSNIQYF
13	TRBV7-9	TRBJ2-7	NA	CASSLVRDNEQYF
16	TRBV28	TRBJ2-5	NA	CASSSLFGGRSETQYF
14	TRBV29-1	TRBJ1-2	NA	CSVEDSGVRDGYTF
15	TRBV4-3	TRBJ1-2	TRBD1	CASSPRTGGVYGYTF
14	TRBV13	TRBJ2-5	NA	CASSFAISRGEQYF
13	TRBV27	TRBJ2-7	NA	CASSFGRTYEQYF
13	TRBV5-5	TRBJ2-3	NA	CASSLFQRDTQYF
16	TRBV27	TRBJ2-1	TRBD1	CASSPPPGQGAGEQFF
15	TRBV4-1	TRBJ1-6	TRBD1	CASSQGQPKNSPLHF
14	TRBV2	TRBJ2-7	NA	CASREGLRSYEQYF
15	TRBV7-6	TRBJ2-2	NA	CASSLAGGLTGELFF
15	TRBV27	TRBJ1-6	NA	CASSLSGQGNSPLHF
14	TRBV29-1	TRBJ2-3	TRBD1	CSVEVRGYTDTQYF
12	TRBV28	TRBJ1-2	NA	CASSLGEGGYTF
14	TRBV7-3	NA	NA	CASSFGAGESEQYF
16	TRBV7-2	TRBJ2-3	NA	CASSSRGGVSQDTQYF
16	TRBV7-2	TRBJ2-3	NA	CASSPRGRGREDTQYF
13	TRBV13	TRBJ1-2	NA	CASSLTVTHGYTF
14	TRBV12-3/TRBV12-4	NA	NA	CASSRLSSYNEQYF
15	TRBV5-1	TRBJ1-5	NA	CACSEGGVSNQPQHF
15	TRBV7-2	TRBJ1-1	NA	CASSLEEGGYAEAFF
14	TRBV20-1	TRBJ2-7	NA	CSVSSAGNFYEQYF
13	TRBV7-6	TRBJ2-7	NA	CASSSADSYEQYF
11	TRBV2	TRBJ1-2	NA	CASRGLIGYTF
15	TRBV20-1	TRBJ2-1	NA	CSARDTAIPYNEQFF
16	TRBV2	TRBJ2-1	NA	CASSGYVGGPYNEQFF
16	TRBV4-3	TRBJ2-1	TRBD1	CASSSLPGQAQYEQFF
15	TRBV2	TRBJ2-1	NA	CASSTSPHTLNEQFF
13	TRBV29-1	TRBJ2-7	TRBD1	CSAQGGRDYEQYF
10	TRBV29-1	TRBJ2-7	NA	CSVRLGEQYF
14	TRBV7-2	TRBJ2-3	TRBD2	CASSRRGGSDTQYF
14	TRBV7-2	TRBJ2-7	NA	CASSLALQGTEQYF
13	TRBV5-1	TRBJ2-2	NA	CASSWVGPGELFF
15	TRBV4-2	TRBJ1-2	NA	CASSQDWAQGLSYTF
14	TRBV15	TRBJ1-2	NA	CATSRDKDFYGYTF
18	TRBV5-8	TRBJ1-1	NA	CASSGTIFARGGGTEAFF